The source of this T cell receptor beta chain is a study of blood T cell repertoires in COVID-19. Across the study: Spain, Italy and the United States supplied samples that represented acute and convalescent COVID-19. PBMCs, B-cell-depleted T cells, or T cells provided the cDNA or gDNA that made up the material.

Original handling: Reference gene primer amplification yielded estimated nucleated cell counts. The table came from immunoSEQ multiplex PCR; TCRdb's copy has only in-frame clones and leaves some out. The V and J calls and clone size are taken from that table; D and trimming were inferred from the DNA. The data hold 200,000 to 300,000 clones, with 86% observed a single time. CDR3 length equals 16 residues. From germline, CDR1 is KGHSH and CDR2 LQKENI. Trimming stripped 5 bases from V and 7 bases from J, with 20 bases between. The source of this sequence is a man older than 75 with acute or convalescent COVID-19. Sequenced material: peripheral blood. This rearrangement joins TRBV18 to TRBJ1-4; a possible D gene is TRBD1 (6 bases). The CDR3 DNA sequence: TGTGCCAGCTCATCCCAGGGGATGGGTTTAGGTGAAAAACTGTTTTTT. This translates into CASSSQGMGLGEKLFF.